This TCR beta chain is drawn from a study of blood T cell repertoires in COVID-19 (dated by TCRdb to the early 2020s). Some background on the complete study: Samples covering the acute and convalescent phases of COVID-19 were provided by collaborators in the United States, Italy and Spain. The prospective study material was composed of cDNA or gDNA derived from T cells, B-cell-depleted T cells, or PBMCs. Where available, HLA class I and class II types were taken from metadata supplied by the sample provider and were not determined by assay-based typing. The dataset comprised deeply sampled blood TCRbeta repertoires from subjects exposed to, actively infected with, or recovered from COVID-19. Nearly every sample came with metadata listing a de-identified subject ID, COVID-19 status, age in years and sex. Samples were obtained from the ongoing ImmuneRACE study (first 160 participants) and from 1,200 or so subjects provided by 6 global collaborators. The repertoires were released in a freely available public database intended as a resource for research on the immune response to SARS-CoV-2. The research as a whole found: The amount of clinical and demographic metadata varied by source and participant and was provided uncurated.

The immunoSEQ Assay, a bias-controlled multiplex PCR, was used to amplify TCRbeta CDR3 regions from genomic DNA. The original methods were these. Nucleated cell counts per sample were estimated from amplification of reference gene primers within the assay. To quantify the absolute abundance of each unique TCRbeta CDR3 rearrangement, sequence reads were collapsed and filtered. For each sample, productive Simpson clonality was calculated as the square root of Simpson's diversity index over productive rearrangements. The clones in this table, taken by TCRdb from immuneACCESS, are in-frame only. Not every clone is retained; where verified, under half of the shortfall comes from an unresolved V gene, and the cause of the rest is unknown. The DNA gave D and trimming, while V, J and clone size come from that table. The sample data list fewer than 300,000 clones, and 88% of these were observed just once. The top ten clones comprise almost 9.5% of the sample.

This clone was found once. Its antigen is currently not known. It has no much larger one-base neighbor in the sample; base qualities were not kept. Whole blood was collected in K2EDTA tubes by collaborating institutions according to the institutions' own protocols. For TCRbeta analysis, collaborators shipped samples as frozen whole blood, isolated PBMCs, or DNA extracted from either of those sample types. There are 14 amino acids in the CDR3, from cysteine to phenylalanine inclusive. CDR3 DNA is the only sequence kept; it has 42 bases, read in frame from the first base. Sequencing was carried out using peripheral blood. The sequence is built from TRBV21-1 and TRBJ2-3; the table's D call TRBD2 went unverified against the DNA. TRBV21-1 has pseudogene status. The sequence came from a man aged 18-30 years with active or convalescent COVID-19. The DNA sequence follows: TGTGCCACCCGAGGGCCCAGGATCACAGATACGCAGTATTTT. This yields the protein CATRGPRITDTQYF.